This T cell receptor beta chain stems from a study of blood T cell repertoires in COVID-19. Turning to the study itself: Material from acute and convalescent COVID-19 was sourced from the United States, Italy and Spain. In each case, the material was cDNA or gDNA derived from T cells, B-cell-depleted T cells, or PBMCs.

CDR1 is SGHRS and CDR2 is YFSETQ in the germline V gene. Trimming took 0 bases from V and 3 from J, leaving 9 bases between them. The CDR3 contains 14 residues. Per the authors' pipeline: By means of reference gene primer amplification, nucleated cell counts were estimated. Only in-frame clones appear in the TCRdb table, and some are missing; sequencing was by immunoSEQ multiplex PCR. V and J calls and clone size are as listed in that table; D and trimming were resolved from the DNA. The sample holds 55,000 to 75,000 clones; 88% are singletons and the top ten take about 3.4%. The specimen sequenced was peripheral blood. The V gene is TRBV5-1, the J gene TRBJ2-5; D is uncertain. This TCR was recovered from a man aged 50 or older with active COVID-19. CDR3 residues: CASSLGAKKETQYF. CDR3 sequence (DNA): TGCGCCAGCAGCTTGGGCGCGAAAAAAGAGACCCAGTACTTC.